Each of the 29 T cell receptor beta chains below was sequenced from the same sample in a study of blood T cell repertoires in COVID-19 (dated by TCRdb to the early 2020s). Receptor amplification or capture employed the immunoSEQ multiplex PCR assay. Sourced from immuneACCESS, this table was stored by TCRdb with only in-frame sequences that have V and J called. A share of the clones is absent; for the studies checked, an unresolved V gene accounts for under half, and the remainder has no known explanation. The sample table holds about 140,000 clones, of which almost 80% were seen once. Of the sample, about 3.2% falls within the top ten clones. Sample: PBMCs or T cells enriched from blood (not recorded which). The receptors stem from a woman in her 50s who had recovered from COVID-19.

This clone occurred a few times. The chain has TRBV9 and TRBJ2-1, with D possibly TRBD1 on 6 matching bases. This CDR3 spans 16 amino acids. V was clipped by 3 bases and J by 10 bases, with 23 bases between them. The germline V gene encodes CDR1 SGDLS and CDR2 YYNGEE. Here the CDR3 reads CASSAHFSTGREEQFF. DNA for the CDR3: TGTGCCAGCAGCGCCCACTTTTCTACAGGGAGAGAGGAGCAGTTCTTC. Combining the CDR3 with reference TRBV9 and TRBJ2-1 gives the whole variable domain DSGVTQTPKHLITATGQRVTLRCSPRSGDLSVYWYQQSLDQGLQFLIQYYNGEERAKGNILERFSAQQFPDLHSELNLSSLELGDSALYFCASSAHFSTGREEQFFGPGTRLTVL.

The chain has TRBV2 and TRBJ1-1; 9 bases are a match to TRBD1. Germline V gene lookup returns CDR1 SNHLY and CDR2 FYNNEI. The CDR3 extends over 14 amino acids. The J segment lost 6 bases and the V segment lost 4 bases, leaving 6 bases of the junction unmatched. In DNA form, the CDR3 reads TGTGCCAGCAGTGTACAGGGGGCGCTGGCTGAAGCTTTCTTT. This translates into CASSVQGALAEAFF.

The chain employs TRBV6-6 and TRBJ1-6; 8 bases are a match to TRBD1. The CDR3 spans 14 residues. J gave up 7 bases and V 7 bases, and 6 bases lay outside the gene matches. Per germline, CDR1 MNHNY and CDR2 SVGAGI (reference sequence). The CDR3 nucleotides read TGTGCCAGCACCCCGGGACAGGAAAATTCACCCCTCCACTTT. Encoded protein: CASTPGQENSPLHF.

The chain employs TRBV28 and TRBJ2-5; 11 nucleotides align to TRBD1. Per germline, CDR1 MDHEN and CDR2 SYDVKM. The CDR3 has 13 amino acids. V gave up 7 bases and J gave up 5 bases; unmatched junction bases: 3. The CDR3 sequence is CASNRDRGETQYF. CDR3 bases: TGTGCCAGCAACCGGGACAGGGGGGAGACCCAGTACTTC.

This clone was seen only a few times. The chain links TRBV5-1 to TRBJ1-2, with 7 nucleotides matching TRBD1. The CDR3 contains 12 residues. With 5 bases clipped from V and 5 bases from J, the junction kept 3 bases outside the gene matches. CDR1 and CDR2 from the germline V gene are SGHRS and YFSETQ. Here the CDR3 reads CASRGTEYGYTF. In DNA form, the CDR3 reads TGCGCCAGCAGAGGGACAGAGTATGGCTACACCTTC.

The chain employs TRBV5-5 and TRBJ2-2, with TRBD2 matching over 12 bases. The CDR3 has 15 residues. In germline, CDR1 is SGHKS, CDR2 YYEKEE (reference sequence). V shed 3 bases and J 6 bases; nucleotides not matched to a gene: 3. CDR3 sequence: CASSSGTSGSGELFF. The DNA of the CDR3 is TGTGCCAGCAGCTCCGGGACTAGCGGGTCCGGGGAGCTGTTTTTT.

The chain is built from TRBV5-5 and TRBJ2-1; 11 bases fit TRBD2. V shed 3 bases, J shed 9 bases, and the junction held 8 bases outside the gene matches. CDR3 length: 15 amino acids. CDR1 is SGHKS and CDR2 is YYEKEE in the germline V gene (reference sequence). CDR3 region: CASSSSSGGTREQFF. The CDR3 DNA reads TGTGCCAGCAGCTCATCTAGCGGGGGGACCCGTGAGCAGTTCTTC.

This chain joins TRBV10-3 and TRBJ2-5; 11 bases align to TRBD1. The V gene end was trimmed by 9 bases and the J gene end by 4 bases; junction bases not matched to a gene: 4. The CDR3 is 13 residues long. CDR1 is ENHRY and CDR2 is SYGVKD in the germline V gene. The CDR3 here is CAIGQGASETQYF. The CDR3 DNA is TGTGCCATTGGACAGGGGGCCTCAGAGACCCAGTACTTC.

The CDR3 nucleotides are TGTGCCAGCAGCTTGGTGGCTGACAGGGGATACGGCTACACCTTC. It translates to CASSLVADRGYGYTF. This chain uses TRBV5-6 with TRBJ1-2, with TRBD1 matching over 8 bases. CDR3 length equals 15 residues. CDR1 and CDR2 from the germline V gene are SGHDT and YYEEEE. The V gene end was trimmed by 0 bases and the J gene end by 8 bases; junction bases not matched to a gene: 9.

The V and J genes are TRBV10-3 and TRBJ1-2; possibly TRBD1 for D (6 bases). The V gene lost 0 bases and the J gene lost 6 bases, with 14 bases spanning the gap. Germline V gene lookup returns CDR1 ENHRY and CDR2 SYGVKD. CDR3 length: 15 amino acids. CDR3 loop: CAISESQRDKNGYTF. The DNA of the CDR3 is TGTGCCATCAGTGAGTCGCAACGGGACAAGAATGGCTACACCTTC.

The rearrangement links TRBV12-3 or TRBV12-4 to TRBJ1-2; a possible D gene is TRBD1 (6 bases). Trimming stripped 2 bases from V and 5 bases from J, with 9 bases between. This CDR3 contains 13 residues. Written as DNA, the CDR3 is TGTGCCAGCAGTTTAATGGGGGCTTATGGCTACACCTTC. Translated, it gives CASSLMGAYGYTF.

This sequence joins TRBV5-4 and TRBJ1-2; D might be TRBD1 (5 bases). Germline CDR1 and CDR2: SGHNT and YYREEE (reference sequence). V lost 4 bases to trimming and J lost 4 bases, with 20 bases between them. CDR3 length: 16 residues. In nucleotides, the CDR3 is TGTGCCAGCAGCCCGGGGGTATCGGGGATCGGCTATGGCTACACCTTC. Its translation: CASSPGVSGIGYGYTF.

This clone was detected a few times. This chain uses TRBV19 with TRBJ2-3, with TRBD2 identical over 10 bases. The CDR3 is 15 residues long. J was trimmed by 2 bases and V by 5 bases; bases with no gene match: 4. Germline loops: CDR1 LNHDA, CDR2 SQIVND (reference sequence). The CDR3 sequence is CASSEGLADTDTQYF. CDR3 bases: TGTGCCAGTAGTGAAGGACTAGCGGACACAGATACGCAGTATTTT.

This chain uses TRBV5-1 with TRBJ1-3; 7 nucleotides agree with TRBD1. V shed 1 base and J 0 bases; nucleotides not matched to a gene: 4. CDR3 size: 16 residues. Germline CDR1 is SGHRS and CDR2 is YFSETQ. CDR3 residues: CASSLSGQPSGNTIYF. The CDR3 nucleotides are TGCGCCAGCAGCTTGTCGGGACAGCCCTCTGGAAACACCATATATTTT.

The chain joins TRBV5-1 to TRBJ1-2, with 7 bases fitting TRBD1. The CDR3 has 13 residues. Germline V CDR1 and CDR2: SGHRS, YFSETQ. V gave up 7 bases and J gave up 8 bases; unmatched junction bases: 11. CDR3 in amino acids: CASSRGVLEGYTF. The DNA for the CDR3 is TGCGCCAGCTCCAGGGGGGTATTAGAGGGCTACACCTTC.

J is TRBJ1-2 and V is TRBV6-5; a weak D match, TRBD1 (6 bases). The V gene lost 2 bases and the J gene lost 5 bases, with 12 bases spanning the gap. Germline CDR1 reads MNHEY; CDR2 reads SVGAGI. This CDR3 is 14 amino acids long. The CDR3 sequence: CASSYVDRPYGYTF. DNA for the CDR3: TGTGCCAGCAGTTACGTCGACAGGCCTTATGGCTACACCTTC.

The gene calls are TRBV9 and TRBJ2-2; D is uncertain. CDR1 is SGDLS and CDR2 is YYNGEE in the germline V gene. CDR3 length: 13 residues. Trimming left V 3 bases short and J 3 bases short, with 6 bases between. CDR3 in DNA: TGTGCCAGCAGCGCGCAGTACACCGGGGAGCTGTTTTTT. Amino acid sequence: CASSAQYTGELFF.

A few counts support this clone. This chain links TRBV7-8 with TRBJ2-7; the match to TRBD2 covers 9 bases. V trimming: 5 bases; J trimming: 2 bases; junction bases outside the gene matches: 4. This CDR3 has 14 amino acids. Germline-derived CDR1 and CDR2 are SGHVS and FQNEAQ. The CDR3 DNA follows: TGTGCCAGCAGCCGGACTAGCGCTCCCTACGAGCAGTACTTC. This sequence encodes CASSRTSAPYEQYF.

This clone has more than one count but fewer than ten. This chain connects TRBV7-9 to TRBJ1-2; 10 bases map to TRBD1. J gave up 7 bases and V 2 bases, and 10 bases lay outside the gene matches. CDR1 and CDR2 (germline): SEHNR, FQNEAQ (reference sequence). This CDR3 is built from 16 residues. Here the CDR3 reads CASSLFGGTGVTGYTF. DNA for the CDR3: TGTGCCAGCAGCTTATTCGGAGGGACAGGGGTGACTGGCTACACCTTC.

The CDR3 DNA reads as TGCGCCAGCAGGGGCGATTACGGTCTTTCTGGAAACACCATATATTTT. This gives the protein CASRGDYGLSGNTIYF. V is TRBV10-2 and J is TRBJ1-3; D is uncertain. Germline V gives CDR1 WSHSY, CDR2 SAAADI. The length of the CDR3 is 16 residues. The V end was cut by 6 bases, the J end by 1 base, with 16 bases between.

The chain has TRBV13 and TRBJ2-7; D possibly corresponds to TRBD2 (6 bases). V dropped 0 bases and J dropped 9 bases, with 12 bases sitting between them. CDR1 and CDR2 from the germline V gene are PRHDT and FYEKMQ (reference sequence). This CDR3 spans 13 amino acids. CDR3 residues: CASSLGREFGQYF. In nucleotides, the CDR3 is TGTGCCAGCAGCTTAGGGCGGGAATTTGGGCAGTACTTC.

The V call is TRBV6-2 or TRBV6-3, the J call TRBJ2-7; a weak D match, TRBD1 (6 bases). The CDR3 has 15 residues. In germline, CDR1 is MNHEY, CDR2 SVGEGT. The V and J ends lost 7 bases and 2 bases respectively, with 18 bases between them. CDR3: CASNPARTATYEQYF. In DNA form, the CDR3 reads TGTGCCAGCAACCCGGCCCGGACAGCTACCTACGAGCAGTACTTC.

This clone was detected only once. The chain links TRBV2 to TRBJ1-2; D is perhaps TRBD1 (6 bases). Germline-derived CDR1 and CDR2 are SNHLY and FYNNEI. V was clipped by 1 base and J by 2 bases, with 8 bases between them. This CDR3 contains 14 residues. The CDR3 DNA follows: TGTGCCAGCAGTGAAGGCAGGGGCAACTATGGCTACACCTTC. As protein: CASSEGRGNYGYTF.

On this clone itself: Other DNA sequences in the same sample also yield this CDR3. V gene TRBV6-1 combines with J gene TRBJ1-6; D call uncertain. Germline CDR1 MNHNS, CDR2 SASEGT. The CDR3 has 14 residues. V shed 2 bases and J shed 6 bases, with 8 bases lying between them. The CDR3 DNA reads TGTGCCAGCAGTGAAAGGGCGGGTAATTCACCCCTCCACTTT. Protein product: CASSERAGNSPLHF.

DNA of the CDR3: TGTGCCAGCAGTTACCACCGGGCGGGCAATCCGTCCTACGAGCAGTACTTC. This sequence encodes CASSYHRAGNPSYEQYF. The chain links TRBV6-2 or TRBV6-3 to TRBJ2-7, with a weak D call TRBD2 (5 bases). V gave up 2 bases and J gave up 1 base, with 18 bases separating them. The CDR3 has 17 amino acids. Germline V gives CDR1 MNHEY, CDR2 SVGEGT.

This chain links TRBV28 with TRBJ2-5, with unresolved D. Germline CDR1 is MDHEN and CDR2 is SYDVKM. The CDR3 contains 12 residues. V lost 6 bases and J 3 bases, leaving 8 bases between the germline ends. CDR3 amino acids: CASRGEEETQYF. In DNA form, the CDR3 reads TGTGCCAGCAGGGGTGAGGAAGAGACCCAGTACTTC.

The chain carries TRBV5-4 and TRBJ1-1; a possible D gene is TRBD1 (6 bases). The CDR3 has 12 amino acids. Per the germline V gene, CDR1 is SGHNT and CDR2 is YYREEE (reference sequence). Deletions cut 1 base from V and 10 bases from J, with 11 bases between. The DNA for the CDR3 is TGTGCCAGCAGCTTGCGTACAGGGCTAGCTTTCTTT. Amino acids: CASSLRTGLAFF.

V is TRBV27 and J is TRBJ2-7; 12 bases map to TRBD1. CDR3 length: 15 amino acids. With 3 bases clipped from V and 4 bases from J, the junction kept 4 bases outside the gene matches. Germline V gene data show CDR1 as MNHEY and CDR2 as SMNVEV (reference sequence). The CDR3 is CASSFRGQGAYEQYF. The CDR3 DNA sequence: TGTGCCAGCAGTTTTAGGGGACAGGGGGCTTACGAGCAGTACTTC.

V is TRBV19 and J is TRBJ1-6; 7 bases agree with TRBD1. After removal of 8 bases from V and 9 bases from J, the junction contained 4 bases not matched to a gene. The CDR3 length is 12 residues. Germline loops: CDR1 LNHDA, CDR2 SQIVND (reference sequence). The CDR3: CASRTGGSPLHF. The CDR3 DNA reads as TGTGCCAGTCGGACAGGAGGTTCACCCCTCCACTTT. Full variable domain (rest looked up from reference TRBV19 and TRBJ1-6): DGGITQSPKYLFRKEGQNVTLSCEQNLNHDAMYWYRQDPGQGLRLIYYSQIVNDFQKGDIAEGYSVSREKKESFPLTVTSAQKNPTAFYLCASRTGGSPLHFGNGTRLTVT.